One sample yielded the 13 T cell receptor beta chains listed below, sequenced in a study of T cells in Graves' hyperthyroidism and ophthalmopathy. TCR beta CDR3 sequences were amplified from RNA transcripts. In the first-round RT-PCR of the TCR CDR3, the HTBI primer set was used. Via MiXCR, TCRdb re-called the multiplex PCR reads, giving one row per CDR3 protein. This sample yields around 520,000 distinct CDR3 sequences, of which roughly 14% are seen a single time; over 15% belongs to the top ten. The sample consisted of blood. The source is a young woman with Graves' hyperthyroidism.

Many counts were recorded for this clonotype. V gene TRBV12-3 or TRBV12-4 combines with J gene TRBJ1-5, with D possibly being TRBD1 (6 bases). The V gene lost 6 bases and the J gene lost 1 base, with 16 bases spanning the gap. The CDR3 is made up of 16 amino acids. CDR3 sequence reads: CASSPGRTVSNQPQHF. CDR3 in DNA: TGTGCCAGCAGCCCCGGTCGGACAGTGAGCAATCAGCCCCAGCATTTT.

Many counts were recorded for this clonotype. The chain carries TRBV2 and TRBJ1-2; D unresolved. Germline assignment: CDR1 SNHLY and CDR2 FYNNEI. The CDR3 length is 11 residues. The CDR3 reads CARSQWRGYTF. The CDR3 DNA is TGTGCTCGGTCTCAGTGGCGGGGCTACACCTTC.

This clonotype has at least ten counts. The CDR3 nucleotides read TGTGCCAGCAGCCACAGGACTAGCGGGGCTTCCTACAATGAGCAGTTCTTC. The encoded protein is CASSHRTSGASYNEQFF. The chain has TRBV7-6 and TRBJ2-1; 12 bases align to TRBD2. The CDR3 has 17 amino acids. Germline V CDR1 and CDR2: SGHVS, FNYEAQ. Trimming cost V 5 bases and J 1 base; bases outside gene matches: 6. Based on the CDR3 plus reference TRBV7-6 and TRBJ2-1, the full variable domain is GAGVSQSPRYKVTKRGQDVALRCDPISGHVSLYWYRQALGQGPEFLTYFNYEAQQDKSGLPNDRFSAERPEGSISTLTIQRTEQRDSAMYRCASSHRTSGASYNEQFFGPGTRLTVL.

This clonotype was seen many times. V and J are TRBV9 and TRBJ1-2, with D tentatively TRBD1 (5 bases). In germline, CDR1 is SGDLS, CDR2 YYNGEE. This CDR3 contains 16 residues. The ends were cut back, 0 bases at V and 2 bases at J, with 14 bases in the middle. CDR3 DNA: TGTGCCAGCAGCGTAGACCCGGTGGGGGTGAACTATGGCTACACCTTC. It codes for CASSVDPVGVNYGYTF.

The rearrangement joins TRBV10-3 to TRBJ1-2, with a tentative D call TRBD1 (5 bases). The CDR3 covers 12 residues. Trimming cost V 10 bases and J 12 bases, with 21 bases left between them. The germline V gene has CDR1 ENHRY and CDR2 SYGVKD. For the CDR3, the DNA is TGTGCCACTTTTAGCGGGACCGGACTCGACACCTTC. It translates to CATFSGTGLDTF.

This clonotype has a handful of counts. CDR3 in amino acids: CASSLGLAGVHEQFF. The CDR3 nucleotides are TGTGCCAGCAGCTTAGGGCTAGCGGGTGTTCATGAGCAGTTCTTC. The genes are TRBV7-3 and TRBJ2-1; 8 nucleotides agree with TRBD2. The CDR3 consists of 15 residues. Germline-derived CDR1 and CDR2 are SGHTA and FQGTGA. J was trimmed by 8 bases and V by 2 bases; bases with no gene match: 8. Full variable domain (missing parts from reference TRBV7-3 and TRBJ2-1): GAGVSQTPSNKVTEKGKYVELRCDPISGHTALYWYRQSLGQGPEFLIYFQGTGAADDSGLPNDRFFAVRPEGSVSTLKIQRTERGDSAVYLCASSLGLAGVHEQFFGPGTRLTVL.

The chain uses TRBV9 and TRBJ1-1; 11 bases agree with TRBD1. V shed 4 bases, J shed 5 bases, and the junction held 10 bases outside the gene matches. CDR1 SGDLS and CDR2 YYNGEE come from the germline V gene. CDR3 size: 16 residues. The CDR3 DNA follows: TGTGCCAGCAGCCCTTTGGACAGGGGGCTAGTAACTGAAGCTTTCTTT. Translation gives CASSPLDRGLVTEAFF.

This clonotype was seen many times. CDR3 amino acids: CASSPSYDNEQFF. The CDR3 DNA sequence: TGTGCCAGCTCACCATCGTATGACAATGAGCAGTTCTTC. The V gene is TRBV18, the J gene TRBJ2-1; no clear D. The germline CDR1 and CDR2 sequences are KGHSH and LQKENI. Trimming pared 2 bases from V and 5 bases from J, leaving 7 bases between. The CDR3 consists of 13 residues.

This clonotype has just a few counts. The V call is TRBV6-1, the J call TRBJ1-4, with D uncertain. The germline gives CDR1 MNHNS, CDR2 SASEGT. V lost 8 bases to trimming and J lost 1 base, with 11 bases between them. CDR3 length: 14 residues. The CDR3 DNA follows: TGTGCCAGCCGGTTCTGGGAAACTAATGAAAAACTGTTTTTT. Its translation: CASRFWETNEKLFF.

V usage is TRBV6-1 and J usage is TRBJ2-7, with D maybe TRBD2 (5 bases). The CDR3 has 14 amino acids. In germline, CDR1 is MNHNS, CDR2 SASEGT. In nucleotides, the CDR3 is TGTGTCGCAGGCCCGGTGGGGAGCTCCTACGAGCAGTACTTC. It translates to CVAGPVGSSYEQYF.

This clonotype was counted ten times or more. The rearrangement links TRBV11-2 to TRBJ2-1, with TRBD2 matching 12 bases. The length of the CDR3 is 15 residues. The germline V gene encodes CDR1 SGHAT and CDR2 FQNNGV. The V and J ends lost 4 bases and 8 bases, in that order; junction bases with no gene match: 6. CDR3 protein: CASSSLTSGSYEQFF. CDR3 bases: TGTGCCAGCAGCTCGCTGACTAGCGGGAGTTATGAGCAGTTCTTC.

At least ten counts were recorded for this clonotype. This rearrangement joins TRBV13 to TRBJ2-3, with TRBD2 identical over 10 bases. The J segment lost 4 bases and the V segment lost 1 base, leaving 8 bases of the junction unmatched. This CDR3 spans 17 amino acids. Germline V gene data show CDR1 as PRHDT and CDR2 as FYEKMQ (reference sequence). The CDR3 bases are TGTGCCAGCAGCTTAGAAGCTAGCGGGAGCGTCGCAGATACGCAGTATTTT. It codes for CASSLEASGSVADTQYF.

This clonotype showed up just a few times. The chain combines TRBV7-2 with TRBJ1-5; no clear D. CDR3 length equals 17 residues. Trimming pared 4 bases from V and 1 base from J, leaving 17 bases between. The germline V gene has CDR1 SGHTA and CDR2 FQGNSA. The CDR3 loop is CASSSGRGRISNQPQHF. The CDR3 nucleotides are TGTGCCAGCAGCTCCGGCCGGGGTAGAATCAGCAATCAGCCCCAGCATTTT.